What follows describes a single T cell receptor beta chain. Its antigen is unknown. The primer mix had 60 Vbeta and 13 Jbeta primers. Generated by immunoSEQ multiplex PCR, the TCRdb table keeps only in-frame clones and is missing some. The profile shows some 130,000 clones, about 80% of them singletons. The sample belongs to a study of cytomegalovirus exposure and HLA in healthy donors. Study results and caveats: A list of 150 or so TCR beta chains associated with cytomegalovirus was given. In the analysis, some V segments, TRBV6-2 and TRBV6-3 included, were excluded as indistinguishable.

CDR3 length: 15 residues. Trimming took 7 bases from V and 3 from J, leaving 16 bases between them. Germline CDR1 and CDR2: MNHNS and SASEGT. The source of this sequence is a man between 45 and 60 years old in good health and CMV-seronegative. Sequencing input: PBMCs. The chain has TRBV6-1 and TRBJ2-1; tentative D call: TRBD2 (6 bases). This chain's CDR3 is CASNHIADYYNEQFF. In DNA form, the CDR3 reads TGTGCCAGCAACCACATAGCGGATTACTACAATGAGCAGTTCTTC.